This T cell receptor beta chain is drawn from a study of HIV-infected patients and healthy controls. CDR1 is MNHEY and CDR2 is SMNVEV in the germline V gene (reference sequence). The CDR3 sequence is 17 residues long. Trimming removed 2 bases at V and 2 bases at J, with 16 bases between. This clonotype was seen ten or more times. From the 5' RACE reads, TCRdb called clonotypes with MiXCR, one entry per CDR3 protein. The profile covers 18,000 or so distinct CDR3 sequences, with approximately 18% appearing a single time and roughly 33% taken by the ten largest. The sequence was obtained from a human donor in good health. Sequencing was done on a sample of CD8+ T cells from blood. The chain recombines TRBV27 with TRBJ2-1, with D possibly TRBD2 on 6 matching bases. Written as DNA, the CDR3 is TGTGCCAGCAGTTTAGGGTACGGGGGTGGACCCTACAATGAGCAGTTCTTC. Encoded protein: CASSLGYGGGPYNEQFF.